This paragraph covers one T cell receptor beta chain sequence. Its antigen is unidentified. In germline, CDR1 is MNHGY, CDR2 SVAAGI. V was clipped by 3 bases and J by 0 bases, with 8 bases between them. The CDR3 is 15 amino acids. For TCR beta, libraries came from iRepertoire HTBI primers and Arm-PCR of CDR3 regions. Original analysis: Samples revealed 50 to 75 TRBV and 14 TRBJ segments. TCRdb itself ran the multiplex PCR reads through MiXCR, one entry per CDR3 protein. The V and J calls and clone size come from TCRdb's table, not from the authors' own analysis. This table holds about 470,000 distinct CDR3 sequences, around 20% found once. This specimen comes from a study of regulatory T cells in long-lasting Graves disease. Study as a whole: Persistent Graves' disease denoted over 5 years of antithyroid drugs plus positive TSH receptor antibodies. Study-level findings and limits: Patients with persistent disease shared fewer than 3,500 public clonotypes, outpacing the roughly 950 shared by new patients. Persistent cases favored TRBV28, TRBJ1-2 and TRBJ2-5.

The time point is: persistent/refractory GD, antithyroid drugs over 5 years with positive TRAb. From RNA extracted from PBMCs, the TCR library was made. Sample: peripheral blood mononuclear cells (PBMCs), taken when the disease was refractory, from a patient treated with antithyroid drugs. The sequence derives from a female donor with Graves disease. The rearrangement joins TRBV6-9 to TRBJ2-2, with D unresolved. CDR3 nucleotides: TGTGCCAGCAGTTACAGGTCCGCGAACACCGGGGAGCTGTTTTTT. Residues: CASSYRSANTGELFF.